This entry lists 2 T cell receptor beta chains sequenced from one sample in a study of T cells after yellow fever vaccination. TCRdb re-derived calls from the 5' RACE reads in MiXCR, one entry per CDR3 protein. The sample has a few hundred thousand distinct CDR3 sequences; around 7.3% are singletons. The source material was PBMCs, sampled 35 to 50 days after the first yellow fever vaccination. The receptor source for this set is a man aged 18-30 years who received the YFV17D yellow fever vaccine.

J is TRBJ2-5 and V is TRBV7-9; 8 bases line up with TRBD2. V lost 6 bases to trimming and J lost 4 bases; unmatched junction nucleotides: 7. Germline V gene sequence: CDR1 SEHNR, CDR2 FQNEAQ (reference sequence). The CDR3 loop spans 14 amino acids. Here the CDR3 DNA reads TGTGCCAGCAGTGTAGCGGGGTCTCGAGAGACCCAGTACTTC. Its protein is CASSVAGSRETQYF.

This clonotype was counted between two and nine times. The chain combines TRBV7-9 with TRBJ1-6; the match to TRBD1 covers 7 bases. The CDR3 totals 14 residues. Per germline, CDR1 SEHNR and CDR2 FQNEAQ (reference sequence). Germline trimming cut 5 bases from V and 3 bases from J; bases unmatched to any gene: 1. CDR3 in amino acids: CASSGTVYNSPLHF. Here the CDR3 DNA reads TGTGCCAGCAGCGGGACAGTCTATAATTCACCCCTCCACTTT.